The subject of this entry is one T cell receptor beta chain. Its antigen is not identified. Trimming shortened V by 4 bases and J by 10 bases, and 23 bases separated the two germline ends. CDR1 and CDR2 from the germline V gene are SGHTA and FQGNSA. The CDR3 spans 16 residues. The amount of total RNA extracted per sample was at least 5.5 micrograms. These data are taken from a study of blood T cells in healthy people across ages. Study results and caveats: Diversity figures based on one million T cells were deemed too low. Age showed a roughly linear inverse relationship with TCR beta diversity per million T cells.

Combining a sample-barcoded 5' primer with a J-beta primer mix, a second PCR ran for roughly 6 to 12 cycles. From each sample, at least 2.5 million paired-end reads containing CDR3 were obtained. In TCRdb, the 5' RACE reads were re-called with MiXCR into one record per CDR3 protein. The sample lists about 780,000 distinct CDR3 sequences; around 50% were seen once. The V and J genes are TRBV7-2 and TRBJ2-1; D is uncertain. The TCR comes from a man at least 80 years old in good health. The sample consisted of blood. CDR3 sequence (DNA): TGTGCCAGCAGCTCCCGTGGACCCGGCATCTCCTACGAGCAGTTCTTC. Its protein product is CASSSRGPGISYEQFF.